This TCR beta chain is from a study of blood T cell repertoires in COVID-19. About the study: Samples of COVID-19 (acute and convalescent) were obtained from the United States, Italy and Spain. Sample material is recorded as cDNA or gDNA derived from T cells, B-cell-depleted T cells, or PBMCs.

Germline CDR1 is SGHTA and CDR2 is FQGTGA. The CDR3 spans 15 residues. V shed 5 bases, J shed 6 bases, and the junction held 10 bases outside the gene matches. In the original workflow: Amplification of reference gene primers was used by the study to estimate nucleated cell counts. Repertoires were generated with immunoSEQ multiplex PCR, while TCRdb's copy carries only in-frame clones and drops some. V and J calls and clone size come straight from that table; D and trimming were deduced from the DNA. The sample holds roughly 6,600 clones, around 89% seen once. The chain joins TRBV7-3 to TRBJ1-2, with 9 bases that match TRBD1. The source is a human donor in a cohort sampled during active COVID-19. The donor label of this sample is uncertain. The sample was peripheral blood. CDR3 region: CASSAQGAIANGYTF. CDR3 nucleotides: TGTGCCAGCAGCGCACAGGGGGCGATCGCTAATGGCTACACCTTC.